These 9 T cell receptor beta chains were all obtained from the same sample, sequenced in a study of Graves' ophthalmopathy and Graves' hyperthyroidism. RNA served as the template for amplifying TCR beta CDR3 regions. HTBI-primed RT-PCR formed the first round, and a multiplex PCR formed the second. Via MiXCR, TCRdb re-called the multiplex PCR reads, giving one row per CDR3 protein. The data contain 300,000 to 400,000 distinct CDR3 sequences, 15% to 20% of them singletons. Sequencing was done on a sample of peripheral blood. These receptors were obtained from an adult woman with stable Graves' hyperthyroidism.

The rearrangement uses TRBV12-3 or TRBV12-4 and TRBJ2-5, with D possibly matching TRBD1 (5 bases). This CDR3 contains 14 residues. V was trimmed by 7 bases and J by 2 bases, leaving 14 bases between them. The CDR3 DNA reads TGTGCCAGCATCAAAGCAGGGTTACAAGAGACCCAGTACTTC. This codes for CASIKAGLQETQYF.

This clonotype occurred many times. V gene TRBV5-6 combines with J gene TRBJ2-2; D is possibly TRBD1 or TRBD2 (7 bases each). Looked up from germline, CDR1 is SGHDT and CDR2 is YYEEEE. The CDR3 is 17 amino acids. Trimming left V 0 bases short and J 4 bases short, with 16 bases between. The CDR3 DNA follows: TGTGCCAGCAGCTTGGTTGGGGGGGGACAGATCACCGGGGAGCTGTTTTTT. It codes for CASSLVGGGQITGELFF.

This clonotype was detected ten times or more. The chain links TRBV15 to TRBJ2-5, with D perhaps given as TRBD1 or TRBD2 (6 bases each). Germline loops: CDR1 LNHNV, CDR2 YYDKDF (reference sequence). This CDR3 contains 16 residues. Trimming removed 1 base from V and 3 bases from J, with 15 bases in between. The CDR3 nucleotides read TGTGCCACCAGCAGAGGGGGGGCGCGGCCCAAAGAGACCCAGTACTTC. Protein sequence: CATSRGGARPKETQYF.

The table lists this clonotype with many counts. V is TRBV5-5 and J is TRBJ2-5; the match to TRBD1 covers 8 bases. There are 16 residues in the CDR3. The V segment lost 4 bases and the J segment 1 base; nucleotides outside the gene matches: 9. Germline CDR1 and CDR2: SGHKS and YYEKEE (reference sequence). The CDR3 DNA reads TGTGCCAGCAGCCCCTGGACAGGGAAGATCCAAGAGACCCAGTACTTC. Translating gives CASSPWTGKIQETQYF.

There are many counts of this clonotype. The rearrangement joins TRBV6-1 to TRBJ1-5; D remains unclear. The germline V gene has CDR1 MNHNS and CDR2 SASEGT. CDR3 length: 17 amino acids. V was pared by 0 bases and J by 2 bases, with 14 bases between. The CDR3 coding sequence is TGTGCCAGCAGTGAAGCGCTCTGGGCGGACGGCAATCAGCCCCAGCATTTT. Translating gives CASSEALWADGNQPQHF.

The table lists this clonotype with many counts. This rearrangement joins TRBV12-3 or TRBV12-4 to TRBJ2-2; 8 bases fit TRBD1. CDR3 length: 16 amino acids. Germline trimming cut 7 bases from V and 1 base from J; bases unmatched to any gene: 8. CDR3 sequence (DNA): TGTGCCAGCATTCCCGGACAGGGAAGGAACACCGGGGAGCTGTTTTTT. This sequence encodes CASIPGQGRNTGELFF.

The chain uses TRBV27 and TRBJ2-7; D call uncertain. Trimming left V 5 bases short and J 4 bases short, with 12 bases between. The germline CDR1 and CDR2 sequences are MNHEY and SMNVEV (reference sequence). The CDR3 is 13 amino acids. CDR3 in amino acids: CASSVRPWYEQYF. For the CDR3, the DNA is TGTGCCAGCAGTGTTAGGCCGTGGTACGAGCAGTACTTC.

This clonotype was found a few times. This chain links TRBV12-3 or TRBV12-4 with TRBJ2-4; 12 bases match TRBD2. The length of the CDR3 is 17 residues. With 10 bases clipped from V and 0 bases from J, the junction kept 10 bases outside the gene matches. DNA for the CDR3: TGTGCCACCCAGAATCTAGCGGGAGGGCCAGCCAAAAACATTCAGTACTTC. Translated, it gives CATQNLAGGPAKNIQYF.

This clonotype showed up many times. This chain connects TRBV29-1 to TRBJ1-1; D is ambiguous. The V and J ends lost 7 bases and 0 bases respectively, with 12 bases between them. The germline CDR1 and CDR2 sequences are SQVTM and ANQGSEA. The CDR3 spans 13 residues. In DNA form, the CDR3 reads TGCAGCGGAACATATAGAATGAACACTGAAGCTTTCTTT. Residues: CSGTYRMNTEAFF.